This TCR beta chain was documented in a study of patients and donors after allogeneic stem cell transplantation. This clonotype has a handful of counts. This CDR3 spans 17 amino acids. V was clipped by 4 bases and J by 0 bases; unmatched bases: 8. Germline loops: CDR1 SGDLS, CDR2 YYNGEE. One entry per CDR3 protein results from TCRdb running MiXCR on the RT-PCR reads. The sample holds roughly 200,000 distinct CDR3 sequences, less than 50% seen once. The V and J genes are TRBV9 and TRBJ2-1; 9 bases align to TRBD2. The receptor was isolated from a human donor who was either an allogeneic HSCT recipient or a stem cell or donor lymphocyte infusion donor (not recorded which). It is not recorded whose cells these are; they may come from a transplant donor. Material for sequencing was blood, either unsorted or a sorted T cell fraction (not recorded which). In nucleotides, the CDR3 is TGTGCCAGCAGCCCCCGGCTAGCGGGGAGCTCCTACAATGAGCAGTTCTTC. It is translated as CASSPRLAGSSYNEQFF.